Each of the 20 T cell receptor beta chains below was sequenced from the same sample in a study of T-cell memory formation after mild COVID-19. TCRdb fed the 5' RACE reads into MiXCR, producing one record per CDR3 protein. The sample shows fewer than 95,000 distinct CDR3 sequences, roughly 16% of them seen only once. Sequenced material: PBMCs or a T cell subset sorted from them (not recorded which). The receptors were sampled from a man aged 18 to 30 who had mild COVID-19 (a few samples of this study predate the infection). Cell type and time point are not known.

The CDR3 is CASSATIPDEKLFF. For the CDR3, the DNA is TGTGCCAGCAGCGCCACAATCCCCGATGAAAAACTGTTTTTT. The V gene is TRBV7-9, the J gene TRBJ1-4; D unresolved. V gave up 5 bases and J gave up 6 bases, with 13 bases separating them. The CDR3 loop spans 14 amino acids. CDR1 and CDR2 (germline): SEHNR, FQNEAQ (reference sequence).

This clonotype was seen a few times. The V and J genes are TRBV4-2 and TRBJ2-5; TRBD2 agrees at 7 bases. The germline CDR1 and CDR2 sequences are LGHNA and YNFKEQ. Germline trimming cut 0 bases from V and 5 bases from J; bases unmatched to any gene: 6. The CDR3 has 15 residues. The CDR3 DNA follows: TGTGCCAGCAGCCAAGAGGGCCAGGGAGGGGAGACCCAGTACTTC. It codes for CASSQEGQGGETQYF.

This clonotype has just a few counts. The V gene is TRBV6-5, the J gene TRBJ2-3; D perhaps matches TRBD1 (5 bases). Germline V gene sequence: CDR1 MNHEY, CDR2 SVGAGI. The CDR3 is 14 amino acids. The V end lost 5 bases, the J end lost 1 base, and 10 bases lay between the germline ends. CDR3 amino acids: CASSGWGGTDTQYF. DNA for the CDR3: TGTGCCAGCAGTGGGTGGGGCGGCACAGATACGCAGTATTTT.

There are many counts of this clonotype. The chain carries TRBV12-3 or TRBV12-4 and TRBJ2-1; D is perhaps TRBD2 (7 bases). V dropped 5 bases and J dropped 6 bases, with 20 bases sitting between them. The CDR3 runs 16 residues. This CDR3 reads CASSPRGRGHSNEQFF. In DNA form, the CDR3 reads TGTGCCAGCAGTCCCCGGGGGAGGGGACACTCCAATGAGCAGTTCTTC.

This clonotype was observed a handful of times. CDR3 nucleotides: TGTGCCAGCAGACGTCGGACAGTGGGAGGGCAGTTCTTC. This translates into CASRRRTVGGQFF. The chain couples TRBV6-2 or TRBV6-3 to TRBJ2-1; D could derive from TRBD1 or TRBD2 (6 bases each). The V and J ends lost 6 bases and 12 bases respectively, with 18 bases between them. CDR1 and CDR2 from the germline V gene are MNHEY and SVGEGT. CDR3 length equals 13 residues.

The chain employs TRBV5-1 and TRBJ1-4; possible D gene TRBD1, 5 bases. V gave up 1 base and J gave up 5 bases, with 15 bases separating them. The germline gives CDR1 SGHRS, CDR2 YFSETQ. The CDR3 has 16 residues. The CDR3 sequence is CASSLRPGSANEKLFF. For the CDR3, the DNA is TGCGCCAGCAGCTTGAGGCCAGGGAGTGCGAATGAAAAACTGTTTTTT.

V gene TRBV18 combines with J gene TRBJ2-1, with D maybe TRBD1 (5 bases). This CDR3 has 15 amino acids. Trimming cost V 3 bases and J 6 bases, with 15 bases left between them. Germline assignment: CDR1 KGHSH and CDR2 LQKENI. CDR3 loop: CASSPGKGKGNEQFF. The CDR3 bases are TGTGCCAGCTCACCCGGCAAGGGGAAGGGCAATGAGCAGTTCTTC.

This clonotype was observed at least ten times. The rearrangement uses TRBV5-1 and TRBJ2-1, with D hard to call. In germline, CDR1 is SGHRS, CDR2 YFSETQ. CDR3 length equals 15 residues. Trimming removed 4 bases at V and 6 bases at J, with 17 bases between. CDR3 DNA: TGCGCCAGCAGCGTTAATATTGGAGTAATCAATGAGCAGTTCTTC. Its translation is CASSVNIGVINEQFF.

The table lists this clonotype with a few counts. The J gene is TRBJ2-7, the V gene TRBV5-6, with a possible D match to TRBD2 (5 bases). Germline CDR1 and CDR2: SGHDT and YYEEEE. The germline V and J ends were trimmed by 0 bases and 5 bases, with 21 bases remaining between them. This CDR3 comprises 17 residues. The CDR3 is CASSLEGAPAILHEQYV. DNA of the CDR3: TGTGCCAGCAGCTTGGAGGGAGCGCCTGCAATCCTCCACGAGCAGTACGTC.

This clonotype has a handful of counts. V and J are TRBV19 and TRBJ2-1; 11 bases align to TRBD2. V lost 10 bases, J lost 4 bases, and 3 bases stayed unmatched. The CDR3 is 13 amino acids. Germline CDR1 is LNHDA and CDR2 is SQIVND (reference sequence). CDR3 in DNA: TGTGCCACAGGACTAGCGGGTTACAATGAGCAGTTCTTC. Protein sequence: CATGLAGYNEQFF.

The chain is built from TRBV19 and TRBJ1-2; D remains ambiguous. The V gene's germline CDR1 is LNHDA and CDR2 SQIVND (reference sequence). V shed 10 bases and J shed 7 bases, with 16 bases lying between them. The CDR3 loop spans 12 amino acids. For the CDR3, the DNA is TGTGCCACCCCGGAGGGAACGGGTGGCTACACCTTC. It is translated as CATPEGTGGYTF.

This CDR3 is CASSQEGGGASDTQYF. As DNA, the CDR3 is TGTGCCAGCAGCCAAGAGGGCGGGGGGGCCTCGGATACGCAGTATTTT. The J gene is TRBJ2-3, the V gene TRBV4-2, with 9 bases aligning to TRBD2. The CDR3 runs to 16 residues. Germline V CDR1 and CDR2: LGHNA, YNFKEQ. With 0 bases clipped from V and 6 bases from J, the junction kept 7 bases outside the gene matches.

This clonotype has just a few counts. The chain joins TRBV5-5 to TRBJ1-1; no clear D gene. Germline CDR1 reads SGHKS; CDR2 reads YYEKEE (reference sequence). The CDR3 runs 14 residues. V gave up 4 bases and J gave up 0 bases, with 10 bases separating them. The CDR3 sequence: CASSPVRLNTEAFF. The CDR3 bases are TGTGCCAGCAGCCCGGTGAGGTTGAACACTGAAGCTTTCTTT.

This clonotype was observed at least ten times. The chain links TRBV5-6 to TRBJ2-3; TRBD2 matches 9 bases. The V and J ends lost 1 base and 2 bases, in that order; junction bases with no gene match: 5. Germline assignment: CDR1 SGHDT and CDR2 YYEEEE. The CDR3 has 16 amino acids. The DNA for the CDR3 is TGTGCCAGCAGCTTGTTGGCTAGCGGGGACACAGATACGCAGTATTTT. It specifies CASSLLASGDTDTQYF.

The chain carries TRBV7-8 and TRBJ2-5, with a possible D match to TRBD2 (5 bases). Trimming stripped 3 bases from V and 1 base from J, with 9 bases between. CDR3 length: 14 amino acids. Germline V gene sequence: CDR1 SGHVS, CDR2 FQNEAQ. The CDR3 nucleotides are TGTGCCAGCAGCTTTGAGGGAATCCAAGAGACCCAGTACTTC. This sequence encodes CASSFEGIQETQYF.

This clonotype was seen ten or more times. The chain is built from TRBV6-2 or TRBV6-3 and TRBJ1-5; 7 positions match TRBD1. The germline CDR1 and CDR2 sequences are MNHEY and SVGEGT. The CDR3 consists of 16 residues. V shed 7 bases and J 3 bases; nucleotides not matched to a gene: 12. The CDR3 reads CASTSPQDRTNQPQHF. The CDR3 region has the DNA TGTGCCAGCACCTCACCTCAGGACAGGACCAATCAGCCCCAGCATTTT.

This clonotype was detected only a few times. The chain combines TRBV7-9 with TRBJ1-1; 10 bases match TRBD1. V lost 3 bases and J lost 5; bases outside the gene matches: 3. Germline V gives CDR1 SEHNR, CDR2 FQNEAQ (reference sequence). This CDR3 is 14 amino acids long. CDR3 DNA: TGTGCCAGCAGCTTGACAGGGGGCTATACTGAAGCTTTCTTT. Translating it yields CASSLTGGYTEAFF. The full variable domain, its missing parts supplied by reference TRBV7-9 and TRBJ1-1, is DTGVSQNPRHKITKRGQNVTFRCDPISEHNRLYWYRQTLGQGPEFLTYFQNEAQLEKSRLLSDRFSAERPKGSFSTLEIQRTEQGDSAMYLCASSLTGGYTEAFFGQGTRLTVV.

This clonotype was observed a few times. The chain joins TRBV4-1 to TRBJ2-7, with 9 bases lining up with TRBD1. V was pared by 2 bases and J by 4 bases, with 6 bases of the junction left unmatched. Germline V CDR1 and CDR2: MGHRA, YSYEKL. The CDR3 has 15 amino acids. CDR3 bases: TGCGCCAGCAGCCAACGGGACAGGGAAGGTTACGAGCAGTACGTC. Its translation is CASSQRDREGYEQYV.

This clonotype has just one count. The V and J genes are TRBV2 and TRBJ2-7; possible D gene TRBD2, 5 bases. The V and J ends lost 5 bases and 9 bases respectively, with 11 bases between them. The CDR3 is 11 residues long. Germline values: CDR1 SNHLY, CDR2 FYNNEI. The CDR3 loop reads CASSRGFWQYV. The CDR3 DNA reads as TGTGCCAGCAGTCGGGGATTTTGGCAGTACGTC.

In its sample, this clonotype was seen a few times. The rearrangement uses TRBV19 and TRBJ1-1; tentatively, D is TRBD1 (5 bases). The germline CDR1 and CDR2 sequences are LNHDA and SQIVND (reference sequence). The CDR3 runs to 14 residues. Trimming removed 6 bases from V and 0 bases from J, with 11 bases in between. DNA for the CDR3: TGTGCCAGTAGCATCCAGGGTATGAACACTGAAGCTTTCTTT. This sequence encodes CASSIQGMNTEAFF.